What follows describes a single TCR beta chain. This entry belongs to a study of blood T cell repertoires in COVID-19. Study-wide context: Researchers got acute and convalescent COVID-19 samples from the United States, Italy and Spain.

Per the germline V gene, CDR1 is SGHTA and CDR2 is FQGNSA. Trimming removed 4 bases from V and 2 bases from J; junction bases left unmatched: 7. This CDR3 region has 16 residues. TCRdb keeps only in-frame clones here, not all; method: immunoSEQ multiplex PCR. The data show hundreds of thousands of clones, approximately 90% seen once. Material for sequencing was peripheral blood. The rearrangement uses TRBV7-2 and TRBJ2-3, with 9 positions matching TRBD1. The TCR originated in a man aged 40-55 years with acute or convalescent COVID-19. This CDR3 reads CASSWVGTGITDTQYF. CDR3 sequence (DNA): TGTGCCAGCAGCTGGGTTGGGACAGGGATCACAGATACGCAGTATTTT.